The 18 T cell receptor beta chains given below trace back to one sample, sequenced in a study of Ad26.COV2.S vaccination and SARS-CoV-2 variants. Regarding treatment: 15 to 20 received Ad26.COV2.S at low or high dose, single or two shots; 5 received placebo; per-sample allocation not given. Specimens were obtained on day 63 following the first vaccine or placebo injection. Assay: immunoSEQ multiplex PCR; the TCRdb copy retains only in-frame clones and omits some. The top ten hold roughly 3.2% of the sample, which has around 380,000 clones, about 88% seen once. The source material was peripheral blood, sampled in a trial of Ad26.COV2.S vaccine versus placebo. The receptors were sampled from a person aged 18-60 years who received the Ad26.COV2.S COVID-19 vaccine or a placebo.

This clone was detected a few times. The rearrangement joins TRBV2 to TRBJ2-2; no firm D call. The CDR3 loop spans 12 amino acids. Trimming took off 6 bases at V and 3 bases at J, with 5 bases between the two ends. CDR1 and CDR2 from the germline V gene are SNHLY and FYNNEI. The CDR3 spells CASSDYTGELFF. In DNA form, the CDR3 reads TGTGCCAGCAGCGATTACACCGGGGAGCTGTTTTTT. The complete variable domain, with remaining parts taken from reference TRBV2 and TRBJ2-2, reads EPEVTQTPSHQVTQMGQEVILRCVPISNHLYFYWYRQILGQKVEFLVSFYNNEISEKSEIFDDQFSVERPDGSNFTLKIRSTKLEDSAMYFCASSDYTGELFFGEGSRLTVL.

This clone has a single count. V gene TRBV7-8 combines with J gene TRBJ1-5, with D possibly TRBD1 on 6 matching bases. This CDR3 region has 16 residues. V was clipped by 1 base and J by 1 base, with 11 bases between them. Germline CDR1 and CDR2: SGHVS and FQNEAQ. The DNA for the CDR3 is TGTGCCAGCAGCTTAGGGACAGAATTGAGCAATCAGCCCCAGCATTTT. Protein sequence: CASSLGTELSNQPQHF.

The V and J genes are TRBV7-9 and TRBJ2-1; 7 positions agree with TRBD2. The CDR3 spans 13 residues. Germline V gene data show CDR1 as SEHNR and CDR2 as FQNEAQ (reference sequence). Germline trimming cut 2 bases from V and 8 bases from J; bases unmatched to any gene: 3. CDR3 sequence reads: CASSLFAGDEQFF. DNA of the CDR3: TGTGCCAGCAGCTTATTCGCGGGGGATGAGCAGTTCTTC.

The sample holds many counts of this clone. In DNA form, the CDR3 reads TGTGCCAGCAGCCAAGACAGGGGAGACACCGGGGAGCTGTTTTTT. This codes for CASSQDRGDTGELFF. This chain uses TRBV14 with TRBJ2-2; tentative D call: TRBD1 (6 bases). The germline gives CDR1 SGHDN, CDR2 FVKESK. The V end lost 0 bases, the J end lost 3 bases, and 8 bases lay between the germline ends. The CDR3 length is 15 residues. The full variable domain, rest sourced from reference TRBV14 and TRBJ2-2, is EAGVTQFPSHSVIEKGQTVTLRCDPISGHDNLYWYRRVMGKEIKFLLHFVKESKQDESGMPNNRFLAERTGGTYSTLKVQPAELEDSGVYFCASSQDRGDTGELFFGEGSRLTVL.

The V and J genes are TRBV11-2 and TRBJ1-2; 8 bases map to TRBD1. With 7 bases clipped from V and 7 bases from J, the junction kept 11 bases outside the gene matches. The CDR3 is made up of 14 amino acids. Germline CDR1 is SGHAT and CDR2 is FQNNGV. The CDR3 here is CASTIDQGAGGYTF. The CDR3, as DNA: TGTGCCAGCACCATCGATCAGGGGGCGGGTGGCTACACCTTC. Supplemented by reference TRBV11-2 and TRBJ1-2, the full variable domain reads EAGVAQSPRYKIIEKRQSVAFWCNPISGHATLYWYQQILGQGPKLLIQFQNNGVVDDSQLPKDRFSAERLKGVDSTLKIQPAKLEDSAVYLCASTIDQGAGGYTFGSGTRLTVV.

The rearrangement joins TRBV5-1 to TRBJ1-2, with D hard to call. CDR1 is SGHRS and CDR2 is YFSETQ in the germline V gene. The CDR3 loop spans 14 amino acids. The V and J ends lost 0 bases and 2 bases respectively, with 8 bases between them. CDR3 protein: CASSLGTNNYGYTF. Written as DNA, the CDR3 is TGCGCCAGCAGCTTGGGGACCAACAACTATGGCTACACCTTC.

As for this clone: The same CDR3 is also encoded by other DNA sequences in this sample. The rearrangement links TRBV9 to TRBJ1-5; TRBD1 might be the D (5 bases). The CDR3 runs to 15 residues. In germline, CDR1 is SGDLS, CDR2 YYNGEE. Trimming took 0 bases from V and 0 from J, leaving 7 bases between them. In DNA form, the CDR3 reads TGTGCCAGCAGCGTAGGGCAGGGTAGCAATCAGCCCCAGCATTTT. Translating it yields CASSVGQGSNQPQHF.

This clone was recorded once. This chain links TRBV19 with TRBJ2-7, with unresolved D. There are 15 residues in the CDR3. Per germline, CDR1 LNHDA and CDR2 SQIVND (reference sequence). The germline V and J ends were trimmed by 0 bases and 1 base, with 10 bases remaining between them. CDR3 sequence (DNA): TGTGCCAGTAGTATAGAGATAAGTAAATCCTACGAGCAGTACTTC. Amino acid sequence: CASSIEISKSYEQYF.

This chain joins TRBV6-1 and TRBJ2-3; TRBD2 agrees at 10 bases. The CDR3 totals 18 residues. With V trimmed by 2 bases and J by 5 bases, 13 bases remained unmatched. The germline V gene has CDR1 MNHNS and CDR2 SASEGT. The CDR3: CASSEIPPGTSGVDTQYF. The CDR3 region has the DNA TGTGCCAGCAGTGAAATCCCCCCGGGTACTAGCGGGGTAGATACGCAGTATTTT.

This chain connects TRBV5-4 to TRBJ2-5; D not certain. The CDR3 has 14 amino acids. Trimming took 2 bases from V and 3 from J, leaving 11 bases between them. Germline-derived CDR1 and CDR2 are SGHNT and YYREEE (reference sequence). For the CDR3, the DNA is TGTGCCAGCAGCTTTTTGGCAGGAGAAGAGACCCAGTACTTC. It specifies CASSFLAGEETQYF.

The chain employs TRBV19 and TRBJ2-3; D possibly corresponds to TRBD2 (6 bases). CDR3 length equals 15 residues. The germline gives CDR1 LNHDA, CDR2 SQIVND (reference sequence). The V and J ends lost 3 bases and 0 bases respectively, with 10 bases between them. CDR3 region: CASSMVAGSTDTQYF. DNA of the CDR3: TGTGCCAGTAGTATGGTGGCGGGGAGCACAGATACGCAGTATTTT.

CDR3 bases: TGTGCCAGCAGCTTGGACCGGAACATTCAGTACTTC. This gives the protein CASSLDRNIQYF. The rearrangement uses TRBV5-8 and TRBJ2-4; D remains unclear. This CDR3 region has 12 residues. Germline V lookup: CDR1 SGHTS, CDR2 YDEGEE. Trimming cost V 0 bases and J 7 bases, with 5 bases left between them. The full variable domain, in which reference TRBV5-8 and TRBJ2-4 provide the parts outside the CDR3, is EAGVTQSPTHLIKTRGQQATLRCSPISGHTSVYWYQQALGLGLQFLLWYDEGEERNRGNFPPRFSGRQFPNYSSELNVNALELEDSALYLCASSLDRNIQYFGAGTRLSVL.

The chain combines TRBV5-5 with TRBJ2-7; tentative D call: TRBD1 (6 bases). This CDR3 is 14 amino acids long. Germline CDR1 and CDR2: SGHKS and YYEKEE (reference sequence). Trimming took off 0 bases at V and 3 bases at J, with 10 bases between the two ends. CDR3 amino acids: CASSLVRTVYEQYF. DNA for the CDR3: TGTGCCAGCAGCTTGGTAAGGACAGTCTACGAGCAGTACTTC. Looking up the rest from reference TRBV5-5 and TRBJ2-7 gives the full variable domain: DAGVTQSPTHLIKTRGQQVTLRCSPISGHKSVSWYQQVLGQGPQFIFQYYEKEERGRGNFPDRFSARQFPNYSSELNVNALLLGDSALYLCASSLVRTVYEQYFGPGTRLTVT.

The rearrangement joins TRBV7-9 to TRBJ2-7; the D is unclear. The CDR3 is 13 residues long. Germline CDR1 reads SEHNR; CDR2 reads FQNEAQ (reference sequence). Trimming took 5 bases from V and 2 from J, leaving 10 bases between them. CDR3 in DNA: TGTGCCAGCAGCAAATCCACCGCCTACGAGCAGTACTTC. Its protein product is CASSKSTAYEQYF. The full variable domain, rest sourced from reference TRBV7-9 and TRBJ2-7, is DTGVSQNPRHKITKRGQNVTFRCDPISEHNRLYWYRQTLGQGPEFLTYFQNEAQLEKSRLLSDRFSAERPKGSFSTLEIQRTEQGDSAMYLCASSKSTAYEQYFGPGTRLTVT.

The rearrangement uses TRBV5-5 and TRBJ1-1; TRBD1 might be the D (5 bases). Trimming took off 4 bases at V and 0 bases at J, with 10 bases between the two ends. Germline V gives CDR1 SGHKS, CDR2 YYEKEE (reference sequence). This CDR3 is 14 amino acids long. The CDR3 DNA reads as TGTGCCAGCAGCCCGACAGAAATGAACACTGAAGCTTTCTTT. This sequence encodes CASSPTEMNTEAFF.

The gene calls are TRBV10-3 and TRBJ1-1; D gene ambiguous. The CDR3 has 16 amino acids. Trimming took 2 bases from V and 0 from J, leaving 13 bases between them. CDR1 is ENHRY and CDR2 is SYGVKD in the germline V gene. CDR3 sequence reads: CAISERGTDLNTEAFF. The CDR3 DNA follows: TGTGCCATCAGTGAGCGCGGAACGGATTTGAACACTGAAGCTTTCTTT.

The CDR3 sequence: CASQQGSEEKLFF. For the CDR3, the DNA is TGCGCCAGTCAGCAGGGAAGCGAGGAAAAACTGTTTTTT. The chain couples TRBV5-1 to TRBJ1-4; possibly TRBD1 for D (5 bases). In germline, CDR1 is SGHRS, CDR2 YFSETQ. V lost 8 bases and J 8 bases, leaving 16 bases between the germline ends. The CDR3 has 13 residues. Complete variable domain (other parts from reference TRBV5-1 and TRBJ1-4): KAGVTQTPRYLIKTRGQQVTLSCSPISGHRSVSWYQQTPGQGLQFLFEYFSETQRNKGNFPGRFSGRQFSNSRSEMNVSTLELGDSALYLCASQQGSEEKLFFGSGTQLSVL.

The rearrangement links TRBV19 to TRBJ1-5; perhaps TRBD1 as D (5 bases). Germline loops: CDR1 LNHDA, CDR2 SQIVND (reference sequence). The CDR3 has 12 amino acids. The germline V and J ends were trimmed by 7 bases and 4 bases, with 8 bases remaining between them. The CDR3 protein is CASNPGNQPQHF. The CDR3 DNA follows: TGTGCCAGTAATCCAGGGAATCAGCCCCAGCATTTT.